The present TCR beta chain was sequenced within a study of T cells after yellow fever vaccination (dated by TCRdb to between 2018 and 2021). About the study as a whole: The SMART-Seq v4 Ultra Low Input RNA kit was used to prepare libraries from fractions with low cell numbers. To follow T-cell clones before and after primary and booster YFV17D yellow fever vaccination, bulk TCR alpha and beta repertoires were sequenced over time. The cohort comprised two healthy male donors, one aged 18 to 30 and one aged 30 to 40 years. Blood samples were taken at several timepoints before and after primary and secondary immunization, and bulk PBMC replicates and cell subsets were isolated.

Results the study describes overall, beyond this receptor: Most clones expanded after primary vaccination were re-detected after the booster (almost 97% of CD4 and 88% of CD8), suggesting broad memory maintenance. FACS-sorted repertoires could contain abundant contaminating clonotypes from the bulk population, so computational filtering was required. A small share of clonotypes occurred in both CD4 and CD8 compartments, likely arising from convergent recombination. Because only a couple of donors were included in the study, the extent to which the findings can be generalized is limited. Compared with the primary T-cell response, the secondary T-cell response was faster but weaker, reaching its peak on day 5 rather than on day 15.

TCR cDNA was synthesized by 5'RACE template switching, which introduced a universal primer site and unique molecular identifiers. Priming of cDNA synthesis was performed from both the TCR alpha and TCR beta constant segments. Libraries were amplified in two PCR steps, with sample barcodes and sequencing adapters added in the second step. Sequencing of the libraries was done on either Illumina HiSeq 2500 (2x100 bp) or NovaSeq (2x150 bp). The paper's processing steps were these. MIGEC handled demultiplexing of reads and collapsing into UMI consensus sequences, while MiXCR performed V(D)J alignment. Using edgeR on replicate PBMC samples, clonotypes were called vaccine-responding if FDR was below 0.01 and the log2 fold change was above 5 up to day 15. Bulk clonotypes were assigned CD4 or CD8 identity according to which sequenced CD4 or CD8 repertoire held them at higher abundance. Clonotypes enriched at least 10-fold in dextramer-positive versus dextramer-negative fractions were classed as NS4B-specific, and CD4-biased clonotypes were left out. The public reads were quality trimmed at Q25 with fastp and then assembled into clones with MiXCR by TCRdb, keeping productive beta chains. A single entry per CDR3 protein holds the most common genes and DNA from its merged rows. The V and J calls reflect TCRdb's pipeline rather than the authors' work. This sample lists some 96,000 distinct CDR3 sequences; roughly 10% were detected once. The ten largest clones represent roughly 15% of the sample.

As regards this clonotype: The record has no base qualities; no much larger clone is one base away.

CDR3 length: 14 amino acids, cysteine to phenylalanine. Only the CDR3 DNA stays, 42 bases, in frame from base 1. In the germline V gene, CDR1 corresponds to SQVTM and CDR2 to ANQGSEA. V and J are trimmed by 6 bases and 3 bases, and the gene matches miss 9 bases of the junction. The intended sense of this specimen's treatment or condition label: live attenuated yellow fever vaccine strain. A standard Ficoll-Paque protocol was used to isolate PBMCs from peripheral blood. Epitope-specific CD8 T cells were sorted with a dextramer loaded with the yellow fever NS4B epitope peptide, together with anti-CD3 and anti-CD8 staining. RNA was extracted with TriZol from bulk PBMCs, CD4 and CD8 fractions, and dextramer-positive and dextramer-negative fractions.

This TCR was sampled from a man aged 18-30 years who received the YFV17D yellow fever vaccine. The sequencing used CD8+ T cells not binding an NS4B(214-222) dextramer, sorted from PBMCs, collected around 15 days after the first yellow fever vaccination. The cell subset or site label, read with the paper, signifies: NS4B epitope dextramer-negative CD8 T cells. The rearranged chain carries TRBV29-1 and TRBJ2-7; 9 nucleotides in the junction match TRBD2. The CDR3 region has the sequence CSVWGLRGGYEQYF. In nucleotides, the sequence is TGCAGCGTGTGGGGTTTGCGGGGGGGCTACGAGCAGTACTTC.